The table lists the clone carrying this T cell receptor (beta chain) with a few counts. What it binds is not known. Per the germline V gene, CDR1 is SGHVS and CDR2 is FQNEAQ. The CDR3 runs 16 residues. Trimming shortened V by 2 bases and J by 0 bases, and 12 bases separated the two germline ends. TCRdb's table, derived via immunoSEQ multiplex PCR, lists solely in-frame clones and lacks some. This sample yields 120,000 to 150,000 clones, of which approximately 89% are seen a single time; under 2% belongs to the top ten. This sample is part of a study of T cell responses to AZD1222 COVID-19 vaccine. Regarding the study as a whole: Seropositive status at baseline applied to only 5 to 7 AZD1222 recipients. After two AZD1222 doses, spike-specific TCR breadth and depth rose versus day 0. Donors were chiefly white British, with a greater number of females, and clonal diversity was perhaps underestimated.

This receptor was obtained from an adult who received the AZD1222 COVID-19 vaccine. The sample here was peripheral blood, taken 28 days after the second AZD1222 dose. The genes are TRBV7-8 and TRBJ2-3, with a possible D match to TRBD2 (6 bases). The CDR3 region has the DNA TGTGCCAGCAGCTTAAGACAGACTAGTAGCACAGATACGCAGTATTTT. It encodes CASSLRQTSSTDTQYF. Full variable domain (remainder filled in from reference TRBV7-8 and TRBJ2-3): GAGVSQSPRYKVAKRGQDVALRCDPISGHVSLFWYQQALGQGPEFLTYFQNEAQLDKSGLPSDRFFAERPEGSVSTLKIQRTQQEDSAVYLCASSLRQTSSTDTQYFGPGTRLTVL.